The next 28 T cell receptor beta chains were all read from a single sample in a study of blood T cell repertoires in COVID-19 (dated by TCRdb to 2018 to 2021). The library was generated by the immunoSEQ multiplex PCR assay. In TCRdb, the immuneACCESS table is reduced to in-frame sequences with V and J assigned. These tables do not hold every clone; where another copy was compared, an unresolved V gene accounts for under half, and the others remain unexplained. In this sample the table shows fewer than 100,000 clones, 79% of which occur a single time. Clones ranked in the top ten supply 24% of the sample. What was sequenced was peripheral blood. The origin of the receptors is a human donor in a cohort sampled during active COVID-19.

The chain employs TRBV21-1 and TRBJ2-5; TRBD2 is the table's D call and was not checked against the DNA. TRBV21-1 is termed a pseudogene. This CDR3 comprises 15 residues. Here the CDR3 reads CASSEGLAGPETQYF. The CDR3 coding sequence is TGTGCCAGCAGCGAAGGACTAGCGGGACCAGAGACCCAGTACTTC.

The chain recombines TRBV19 with TRBJ2-1, with D maybe TRBD2 (5 bases). The CDR3 covers 15 residues. V dropped 2 bases and J dropped 7 bases, with 15 bases sitting between them. Germline V gene sequence: CDR1 LNHDA, CDR2 SQIVND (reference sequence). The CDR3 spells CASSIRARGPNEQFF. The CDR3 DNA sequence: TGTGCCAGTAGTATAAGGGCTAGAGGGCCTAATGAGCAGTTCTTC. The whole variable domain, remainder taken from reference TRBV19 and TRBJ2-1, is DGGITQSPKYLFRKEGQNVTLSCEQNLNHDAMYWYRQDPGQGLRLIYYSQIVNDFQKGDIAEGYSVSREKKESFPLTVTSAQKNPTAFYLCASSIRARGPNEQFFGPGTRLTVL.

The CDR3 region has the DNA TGTGCCAGCAGTCTGACAGTCGGTCAGCCCCAGCATTTT. As protein: CASSLTVGQPQHF. The chain carries TRBV6-5 and TRBJ1-5; weak D call: TRBD1 (5 bases). This CDR3 is built from 13 residues. Trimming took off 5 bases at V and 6 bases at J, with 11 bases between the two ends. Germline V CDR1 and CDR2: MNHEY, SVGAGI.

This clone was seen a handful of times. The CDR3 coding sequence is TGTGCCAGCAGCGTTCTCACAGATACGCAGTATTTT. Protein: CASSVLTDTQYF. V is TRBV7-9 and J is TRBJ2-3; unclear D gene. The V gene lost 5 bases and the J gene lost 2 bases, with 5 bases spanning the gap. CDR1 is SEHNR and CDR2 is FQNEAQ in the germline V gene (reference sequence). The CDR3 consists of 12 residues.

The chain combines TRBV6-5 with TRBJ2-1, with TRBD1 matching over 9 bases. After removal of 3 bases from V and 7 bases from J, the junction contained 10 bases not matched to a gene. From germline, CDR1 is MNHEY and CDR2 SVGAGI. The CDR3 contains 16 residues. This CDR3 reads CASSYSSGTGLNEQFF. In DNA form, the CDR3 reads TGTGCCAGCAGTTATTCCTCCGGGACAGGGCTGAATGAGCAGTTCTTC.

The genes are TRBV24-1 and TRBJ2-3; D may be TRBD2 (5 bases). The CDR3 covers 14 residues. Trimming stripped 4 bases from V and 0 bases from J, with 7 bases between. In germline, CDR1 is KGHDR, CDR2 SFDVKD. The CDR3 loop reads CATSDRTSTDTQYF. In nucleotides, the CDR3 is TGTGCCACCAGTGACCGGACTAGCACAGATACGCAGTATTTT.

The rearrangement joins TRBV28 to TRBJ2-7; 8 positions agree with TRBD1. This CDR3 contains 11 residues. In germline, CDR1 is MDHEN, CDR2 SYDVKM. J was trimmed by 6 bases and V by 10 bases; bases with no gene match: 5. DNA for the CDR3: TGTGCCACCCGGACAGGGATCGAGCAGTACTTC. Translating it yields CATRTGIEQYF. Based on the CDR3 plus reference TRBV28 and TRBJ2-7, the full variable domain is DVKVTQSSRYLVKRTGEKVFLECVQDMDHENMFWYRQDPGLGLRLIYFSYDVKMKEKGDIPEGYSVSREKKERFSLILESASTNQTSMYLCATRTGIEQYFGPGTRLTVT.

The J gene is TRBJ1-1, the V gene TRBV5-1, with TRBD1 matching over 7 bases. The CDR3 is 17 residues long. Per germline, CDR1 SGHRS and CDR2 YFSETQ. The V gene end was trimmed by 1 base and the J gene end by 5 bases; junction bases not matched to a gene: 14. The CDR3 protein is CASSLLALGQSKTEAFF. The CDR3 DNA reads TGCGCCAGCAGCTTGCTCGCGCTGGGACAGTCAAAGACTGAAGCTTTCTTT.

This chain links TRBV7-8 with TRBJ2-2; a weak D match, TRBD1 (6 bases). The CDR3 runs 14 residues. Trimming removed 3 bases from V and 3 bases from J, with 8 bases in between. Germline CDR1 and CDR2: SGHVS and FQNEAQ. The CDR3 protein is CASSLDSYTGELFF. In DNA form, the CDR3 reads TGTGCCAGCAGCTTGGACAGCTACACCGGGGAGCTGTTTTTT.

The rearrangement links TRBV18 to TRBJ1-5; D possibly corresponds to TRBD1 (5 bases). The CDR3 runs to 14 residues. CDR1 KGHSH and CDR2 LQKENI come from the germline V gene. The germline V and J ends were trimmed by 3 bases and 3 bases, with 9 bases remaining between them. CDR3 amino acids: CASSPQGFNQPQHF. CDR3 bases: TGTGCCAGCTCACCCCAGGGTTTCAATCAGCCCCAGCATTTT.

This clone was detected once. This rearrangement joins TRBV19 to TRBJ1-2, with no clear D. V lost 3 bases and J lost 4, with 9 bases in between. Germline CDR1 and CDR2: LNHDA and SQIVND (reference sequence). This CDR3 contains 13 residues. The CDR3 region is CASSMRAVYGYTF. DNA of the CDR3: TGTGCCAGTAGTATGAGGGCGGTCTATGGCTACACCTTC.

The J gene is TRBJ2-2, the V gene TRBV19; TRBD1 matches 10 bases. Unmatched junction bases numbered 9, after V lost 6 bases and J lost 5 bases. Germline CDR1 is LNHDA and CDR2 is SQIVND (reference sequence). The CDR3 spans 16 residues. The CDR3 DNA is TGTGCCAGTAGCAAACGACAGGGGGCTTTTACCGGGGAGCTGTTTTTT. This encodes CASSKRQGAFTGELFF.

The chain employs TRBV3-1 (or the pseudogene TRBV3-2) and TRBJ2-7; D is unclear. V gave up 1 base and J gave up 1 base, with 11 bases separating them. Germline V gives CDR1 LGHDT, CDR2 YNNKEL (reference sequence). This CDR3 is built from 15 residues. The CDR3 nucleotides are TGTGCCAGCAGCCAAGGACATCTGGCTTCCTACGAGCAGTACTTC. Its protein product is CASSQGHLASYEQYF.

The V call is TRBV9, the J call TRBJ2-2; 9 bases are shared with TRBD2. CDR3 length: 16 residues. Trimming took 2 bases from V and 5 from J; bases not matched to a gene: 7. Germline CDR1 and CDR2: SGDLS and YYNGEE. The CDR3 here is CASSVFSGSVTGELFF. CDR3 in DNA: TGTGCCAGCAGCGTTTTTAGCGGGAGTGTAACCGGGGAGCTGTTTTTT.

The V call is TRBV4-1, the J call TRBJ1-2; D ambiguous. The V gene's germline CDR1 is MGHRA and CDR2 YSYEKL. Trimming removed 1 base at V and 5 bases at J, with 5 bases between. This CDR3 has 12 amino acids. CDR3 sequence (DNA): TGCGCCAGCAGCCAAGCTCTATATGGCTACACCTTC. Its protein is CASSQALYGYTF.

The V call is TRBV11-2, the J call TRBJ1-4; 11 nucleotides match TRBD1. The germline V gene encodes CDR1 SGHAT and CDR2 FQNNGV. This CDR3 is 15 amino acids long. J lost 8 bases, V lost 5 bases, and 7 bases had no gene match. CDR3 sequence reads: CASSERTGGGEKLFF. CDR3 sequence (DNA): TGTGCCAGCAGCGAACGGACAGGGGGCGGAGAAAAACTGTTTTTT.

The chain is built from TRBV3-1 (or the pseudogene TRBV3-2) and TRBJ2-7; 8 bases are shared with TRBD1. V was pared by 4 bases and J by 4 bases, with 6 bases of the junction left unmatched. The CDR3 length is 14 residues. The germline V gene encodes CDR1 LGHDT and CDR2 YNNKEL (reference sequence). This CDR3 reads CASSPGQGGYEQYF. The CDR3 DNA follows: TGTGCCAGCAGCCCCGGACAGGGTGGGTACGAGCAGTACTTC.

The V and J genes are TRBV6-5 and TRBJ1-6; 7 bases are shared with TRBD1. Germline CDR1 is MNHEY and CDR2 is SVGAGI. CDR3 length: 15 amino acids. Trimming removed 4 bases from V and 8 bases from J; junction bases left unmatched: 8. The CDR3: CASSSAGGEDSPLHF. CDR3 DNA: TGTGCCAGCAGTTCGGCAGGGGGTGAGGATTCACCCCTCCACTTT.

This chain connects TRBV6-6 to TRBJ2-5; TRBD1 agrees at 8 bases. The J segment lost 3 bases and the V segment lost 6 bases, leaving 6 bases of the junction unmatched. CDR1 is MNHNY, CDR2 SVGAGI, per germline (reference sequence). CDR3 length: 14 residues. The CDR3 is CASRQGQGEETQYF. CDR3 DNA sequence: TGTGCCAGCAGACAAGGACAGGGAGAAGAGACCCAGTACTTC.

This clone came up a few times. V is TRBV18 and J is TRBJ2-5; 11 bases align to TRBD2. The V and J ends lost 3 bases and 3 bases, in that order; junction bases with no gene match: 9. This CDR3 region has 17 residues. Per the germline V gene, CDR1 is KGHSH and CDR2 is LQKENI. CDR3 amino acids: CASSPLPGTSGKETQYF. CDR3 coding DNA: TGTGCCAGCTCACCGTTACCCGGGACTAGCGGAAAAGAGACCCAGTACTTC.

V is TRBV11-2 and J is TRBJ2-7; 11 bases line up with TRBD2. Per the germline V gene, CDR1 is SGHAT and CDR2 is FQNNGV. V lost 2 bases and J lost 1; bases outside the gene matches: 1. The CDR3 covers 15 residues. The CDR3 DNA is TGTGCCAGCAGCTTAACTAGCGGGAGATCCTACGAGCAGTACTTC. This translates into CASSLTSGRSYEQYF.

V gene TRBV4-2 combines with J gene TRBJ2-6, with 9 bases that match TRBD1. J was trimmed by 1 base and V by 1 base; bases with no gene match: 2. The CDR3 extends over 17 amino acids. CDR1 LGHNA and CDR2 YNFKEQ come from the germline V gene. The CDR3 DNA reads as TGTGCCAGCAGCCAAGCTGACAGGGGGTCTGGGGCCAACGTCCTGACTTTC. Translation gives CASSQADRGSGANVLTF.

The V and J genes are TRBV11-3 and TRBJ2-1; 9 bases align to TRBD2. CDR1 is SGHNT, CDR2 YENEEA, per germline. The CDR3 totals 16 residues. J gave up 4 bases and V 2 bases, and 6 bases lay outside the gene matches. CDR3 in amino acids: CASSLYSGSGYNEQFF. The CDR3 DNA follows: TGTGCCAGCAGCTTATATAGCGGGAGCGGGTACAATGAGCAGTTCTTC. The variable domain in full, completed from reference TRBV11-3 and TRBJ2-1, reads EAGVVQSPRYKIIEKKQPVAFWCNPISGHNTLYWYLQNLGQGPELLIRYENEEAVDDSQLPKDRFSAERLKGVDSTLKIQPAELGDSAVYLCASSLYSGSGYNEQFFGPGTRLTVL.

The table lists this clone with a few counts. This CDR3 is CASRAGGQLNQPQHF. The CDR3 DNA is TGTGCCAGCCGGGCCGGAGGACAGCTCAATCAGCCCCAGCATTTT. This chain links TRBV6-5 with TRBJ1-5, with a possible D match to TRBD1 (6 bases). The length of the CDR3 is 15 residues. V was trimmed by 8 bases and J by 3 bases, leaving 17 bases between them. Germline V gene sequence: CDR1 MNHEY, CDR2 SVGAGI.

This clone was observed once. The rearrangement links TRBV7-9 to TRBJ2-7; D is uncertain. Per germline, CDR1 SEHNR and CDR2 FQNEAQ (reference sequence). Trimming removed 5 bases at V and 4 bases at J, with 15 bases between. The CDR3 is 14 amino acids. The CDR3 loop reads CASSLLGEVYEQYF. CDR3 bases: TGTGCCAGCAGCCTACTGGGTGAGGTGTACGAGCAGTACTTC.

The V call is TRBV6-4, the J call TRBJ2-3, with a weak D call TRBD2 (5 bases). This CDR3 spans 14 amino acids. Germline CDR1 MRHNA, CDR2 SNTAGT. Trimming pared 4 bases from V and 2 bases from J, leaving 10 bases between. The DNA for the CDR3 is TGTGCCAGCAGTGTGGACTCAGCCACAGATACGCAGTATTTT. Translated: CASSVDSATDTQYF.

In this sample, this clone turned up a few times. This chain connects TRBV10-3 to TRBJ2-7; 10 bases agree with TRBD1. V lost 5 bases to trimming and J lost 5 bases; unmatched junction nucleotides: 3. The CDR3 loop spans 13 amino acids. The germline CDR1 and CDR2 sequences are ENHRY and SYGVKD. The CDR3 nucleotides read TGTGCCATCAGTACGGGACAGGGGAACGAGCAGTACTTC. Amino acid sequence: CAISTGQGNEQYF.

V usage is TRBV6-5 and J usage is TRBJ2-1; D is perhaps TRBD2 (6 bases). Germline V lookup: CDR1 MNHEY, CDR2 SVGAGI. The CDR3 covers 15 residues. Trimming pared 2 bases from V and 0 bases from J, leaving 8 bases between. CDR3 loop: CASSYGRGSYNEQFF. The CDR3 coding sequence is TGTGCCAGCAGTTACGGGCGGGGCTCCTACAATGAGCAGTTCTTC.